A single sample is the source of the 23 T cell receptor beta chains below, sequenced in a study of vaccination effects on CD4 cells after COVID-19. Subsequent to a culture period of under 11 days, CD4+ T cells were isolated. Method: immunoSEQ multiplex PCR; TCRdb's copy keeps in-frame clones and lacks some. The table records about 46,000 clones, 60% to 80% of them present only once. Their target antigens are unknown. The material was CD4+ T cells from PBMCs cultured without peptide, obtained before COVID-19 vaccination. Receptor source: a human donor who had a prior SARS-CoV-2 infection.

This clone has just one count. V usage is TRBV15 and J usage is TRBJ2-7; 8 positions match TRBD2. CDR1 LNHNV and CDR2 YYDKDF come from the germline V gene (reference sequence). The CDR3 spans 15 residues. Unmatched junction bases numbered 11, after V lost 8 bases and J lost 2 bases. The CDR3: CATGEWSGRTYEQYF. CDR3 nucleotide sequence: TGTGCCACCGGTGAATGGAGCGGGAGAACCTACGAGCAGTACTTC.

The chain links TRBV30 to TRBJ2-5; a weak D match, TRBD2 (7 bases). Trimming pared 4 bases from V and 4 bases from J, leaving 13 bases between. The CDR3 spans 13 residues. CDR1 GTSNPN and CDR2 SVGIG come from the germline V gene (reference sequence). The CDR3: CAWTRGGGETQYF. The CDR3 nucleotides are TGTGCCTGGACTAGGGGGGGCGGAGAGACCCAGTACTTC.

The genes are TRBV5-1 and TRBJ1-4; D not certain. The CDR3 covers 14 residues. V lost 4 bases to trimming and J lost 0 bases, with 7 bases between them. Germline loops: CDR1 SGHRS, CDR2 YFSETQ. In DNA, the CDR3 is TGCGCCAGCAGCACGACAACAACTAATGAAAAACTGTTTTTT. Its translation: CASSTTTTNEKLFF.

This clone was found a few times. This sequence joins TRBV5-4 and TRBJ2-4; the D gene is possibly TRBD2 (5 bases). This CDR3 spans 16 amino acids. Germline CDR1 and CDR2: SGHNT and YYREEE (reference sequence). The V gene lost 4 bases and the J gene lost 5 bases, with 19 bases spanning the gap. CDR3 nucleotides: TGTGCCAGCAGCCCGCACGGTCGGGGTGGCCAAAACATTCAGTACTTC. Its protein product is CASSPHGRGGQNIQYF.

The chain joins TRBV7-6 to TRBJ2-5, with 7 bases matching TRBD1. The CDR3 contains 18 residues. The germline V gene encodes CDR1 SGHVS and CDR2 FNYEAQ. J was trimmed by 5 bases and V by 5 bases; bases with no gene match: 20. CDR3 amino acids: CASSPSSSTTGVGETQYF. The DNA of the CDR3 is TGTGCCAGCAGCCCCTCATCGAGCACTACAGGGGTGGGGGAGACCCAGTACTTC.

The CDR3 is CASSLRPGVQPQHF. CDR3 coding DNA: TGTGCCAGCAGCTTAAGGCCGGGGGTTCAGCCCCAGCATTTT. This chain uses TRBV7-2 with TRBJ1-5, with a weak D call TRBD1 (5 bases). CDR1 and CDR2 from the germline V gene are SGHTA and FQGNSA. V lost 2 bases and J lost 6, with 11 bases in between. The CDR3 totals 14 residues.

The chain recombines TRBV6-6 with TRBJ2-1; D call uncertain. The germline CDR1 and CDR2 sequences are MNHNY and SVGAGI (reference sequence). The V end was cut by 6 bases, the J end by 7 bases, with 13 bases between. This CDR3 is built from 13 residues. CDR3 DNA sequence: TGTGCCAGCAGCCAGAGGAGTTCGAATGAGCAGTTCTTC. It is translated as CASSQRSSNEQFF.

The CDR3 DNA reads as TGCGCCAGCAGCCAAGATGCCGCTAGCGGTTCCTACGAGCAGTACTTC. Translating it yields CASSQDAASGSYEQYF. The genes are TRBV4-3 and TRBJ2-7; 7 nucleotides align to TRBD2. CDR3 size: 16 residues. After removal of 0 bases from V and 1 base from J, the junction contained 6 bases not matched to a gene. Per the germline V gene, CDR1 is LGHNA and CDR2 is YSLEER.

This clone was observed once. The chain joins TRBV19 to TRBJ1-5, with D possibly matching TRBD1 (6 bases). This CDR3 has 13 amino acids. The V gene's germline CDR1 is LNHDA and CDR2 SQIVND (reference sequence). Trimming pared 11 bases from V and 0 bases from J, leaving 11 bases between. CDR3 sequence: CAGGGSSNQPQHF. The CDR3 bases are TGTGCCGGGGGGGGCAGTAGCAATCAGCCCCAGCATTTT.

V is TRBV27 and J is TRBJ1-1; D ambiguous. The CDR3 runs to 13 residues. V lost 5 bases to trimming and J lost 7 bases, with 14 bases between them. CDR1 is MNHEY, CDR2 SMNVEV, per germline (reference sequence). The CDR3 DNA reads TGTGCCAGCAGTCTCCGGACGGGAGGTGAAGCTTTCTTT. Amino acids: CASSLRTGGEAFF.

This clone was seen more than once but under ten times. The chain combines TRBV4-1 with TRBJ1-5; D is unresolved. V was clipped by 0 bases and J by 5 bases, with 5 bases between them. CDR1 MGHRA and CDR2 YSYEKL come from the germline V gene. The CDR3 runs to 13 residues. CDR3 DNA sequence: TGCGCCAGCAGCCAAGAGAGGGATCAGCCCCAGCATTTT. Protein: CASSQERDQPQHF.

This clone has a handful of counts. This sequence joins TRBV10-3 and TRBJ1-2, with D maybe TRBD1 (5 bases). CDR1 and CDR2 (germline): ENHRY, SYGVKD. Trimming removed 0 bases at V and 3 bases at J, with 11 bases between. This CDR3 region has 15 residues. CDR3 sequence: CAISESRDGYYGYTF. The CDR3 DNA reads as TGTGCCATCAGTGAGTCGAGGGACGGCTACTATGGCTACACCTTC.

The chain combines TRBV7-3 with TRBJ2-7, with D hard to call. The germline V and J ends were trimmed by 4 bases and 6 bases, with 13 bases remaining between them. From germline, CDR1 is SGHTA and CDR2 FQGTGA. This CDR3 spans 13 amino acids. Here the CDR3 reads CASSSSRVSEQYF. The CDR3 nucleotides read TGTGCCAGCAGCTCATCACGGGTCAGCGAGCAGTACTTC. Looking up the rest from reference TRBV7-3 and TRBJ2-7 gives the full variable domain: GAGVSQTPSNKVTEKGKYVELRCDPISGHTALYWYRQSLGQGPEFLIYFQGTGAADDSGLPNDRFFAVRPEGSVSTLKIQRTERGDSAVYLCASSSSRVSEQYFGPGTRLTVT.

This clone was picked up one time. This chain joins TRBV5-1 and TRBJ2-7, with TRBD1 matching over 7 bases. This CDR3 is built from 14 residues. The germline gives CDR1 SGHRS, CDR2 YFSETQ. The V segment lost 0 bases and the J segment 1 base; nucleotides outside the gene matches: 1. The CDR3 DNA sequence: TGCGCCAGCAGCTTGGACAGGGGTTCCTACGAGCAGTACTTC. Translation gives CASSLDRGSYEQYF.

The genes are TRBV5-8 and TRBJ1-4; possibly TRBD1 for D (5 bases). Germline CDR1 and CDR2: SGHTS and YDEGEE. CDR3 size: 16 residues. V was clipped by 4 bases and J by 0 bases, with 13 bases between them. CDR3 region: CASSPGGFATNEKLFF. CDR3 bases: TGTGCCAGCAGCCCGGGGGGGTTCGCAACTAATGAAAAACTGTTTTTT.

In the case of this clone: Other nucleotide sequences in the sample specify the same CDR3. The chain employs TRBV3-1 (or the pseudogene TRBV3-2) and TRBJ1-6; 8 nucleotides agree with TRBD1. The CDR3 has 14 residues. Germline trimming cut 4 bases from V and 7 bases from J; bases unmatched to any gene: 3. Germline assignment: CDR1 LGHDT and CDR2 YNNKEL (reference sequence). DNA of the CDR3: TGTGCCAGCAGCCTACAGGGGGGCAATTCACCCCTCCACTTT. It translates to CASSLQGGNSPLHF.

CDR3 bases: TGTGCCAGCAGTGCCACACGGGGGGGCCAGTACTTC. Translated: CASSATRGGQYF. V and J are TRBV2 and TRBJ2-5; TRBD2 matches at 8 bases. The CDR3 is 12 amino acids. The germline CDR1 and CDR2 sequences are SNHLY and FYNNEI. The V gene end was trimmed by 4 bases and the J gene end by 10 bases; junction bases not matched to a gene: 5.

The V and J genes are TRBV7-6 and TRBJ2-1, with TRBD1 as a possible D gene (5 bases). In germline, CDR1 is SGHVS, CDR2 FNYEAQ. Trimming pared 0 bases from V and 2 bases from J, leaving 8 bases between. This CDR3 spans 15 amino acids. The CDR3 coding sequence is TGTGCCAGCAGCTTAGCGCAGGGAACCTACAATGAGCAGTTCTTC. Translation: CASSLAQGTYNEQFF.

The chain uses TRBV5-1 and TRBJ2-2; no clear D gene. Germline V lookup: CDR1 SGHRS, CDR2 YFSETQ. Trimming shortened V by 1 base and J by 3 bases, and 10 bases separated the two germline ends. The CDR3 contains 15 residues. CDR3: CASSLLSSDTGELFF. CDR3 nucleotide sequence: TGCGCCAGCAGCTTGCTTAGCAGCGACACCGGGGAGCTGTTTTTT.

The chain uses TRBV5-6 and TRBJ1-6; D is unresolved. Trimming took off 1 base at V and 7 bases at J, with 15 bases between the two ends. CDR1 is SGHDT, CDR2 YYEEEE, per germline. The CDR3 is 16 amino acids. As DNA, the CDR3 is TGTGCCAGCAGCTTGAGCTGGGATCTCGGCAATTCACCCCTCCACTTT. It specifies CASSLSWDLGNSPLHF.

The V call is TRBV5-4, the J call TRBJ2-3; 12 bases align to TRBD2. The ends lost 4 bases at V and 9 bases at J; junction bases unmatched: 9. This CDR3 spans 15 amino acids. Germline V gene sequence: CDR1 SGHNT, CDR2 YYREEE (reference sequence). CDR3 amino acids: CASSTTGTSGRTQYF. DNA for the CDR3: TGTGCCAGCAGCACGACCGGGACTAGCGGGCGAACGCAGTATTTT. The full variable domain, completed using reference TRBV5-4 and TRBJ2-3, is ETGVTQSPTHLIKTRGQQVTLRCSSQSGHNTVSWYQQALGQGPQFIFQYYREEENGRGNFPPRFSGLQFPNYSSELNVNALELDDSALYLCASSTTGTSGRTQYFGPGTRLTVL.

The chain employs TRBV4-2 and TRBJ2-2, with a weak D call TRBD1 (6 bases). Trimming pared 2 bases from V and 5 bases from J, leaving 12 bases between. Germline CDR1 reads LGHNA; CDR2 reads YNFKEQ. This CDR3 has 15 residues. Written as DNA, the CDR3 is TGTGCCAGCAGCCAAACGATACAGGGTACCGGGGAGCTGTTTTTT. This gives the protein CASSQTIQGTGELFF.

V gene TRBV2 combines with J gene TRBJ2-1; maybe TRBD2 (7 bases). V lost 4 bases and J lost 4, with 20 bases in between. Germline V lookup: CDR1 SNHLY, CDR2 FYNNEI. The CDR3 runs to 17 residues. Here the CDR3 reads CASSADLGGPGYNEQFF. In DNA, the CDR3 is TGTGCCAGCAGTGCGGATCTGGGGGGGCCCGGTTACAATGAGCAGTTCTTC.